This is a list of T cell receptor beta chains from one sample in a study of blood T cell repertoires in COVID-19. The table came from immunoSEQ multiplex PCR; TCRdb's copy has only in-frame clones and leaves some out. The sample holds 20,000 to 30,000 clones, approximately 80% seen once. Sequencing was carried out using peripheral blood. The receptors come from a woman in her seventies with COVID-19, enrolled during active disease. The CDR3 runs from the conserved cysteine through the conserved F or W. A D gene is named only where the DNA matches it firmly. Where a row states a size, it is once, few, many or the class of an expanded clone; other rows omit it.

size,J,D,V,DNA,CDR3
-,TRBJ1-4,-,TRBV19,TGTGCCAGTAGCGGCCTGCGGGGTGGAAAGGTTAAGGATGAAAAACTGTTTTTT,CASSGLRGGKVKDEKLFF
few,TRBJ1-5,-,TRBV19,TGTGCCAGTAGAGGGGGAGGGGAGACCAATAGCAATCAGCCCCAGCATTTT,CASRGGGETNSNQPQHF
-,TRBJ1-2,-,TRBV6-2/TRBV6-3,TGTGCCAGCAGTTACTCGGAGGGTTTGGACGGCTACACCTTC,CASSYSEGLDGYTF
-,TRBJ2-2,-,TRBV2,TGTGCCAGCACCAGGCAGGGCACCGGGGAGCTGTTTTTT,CASTRQGTGELFF
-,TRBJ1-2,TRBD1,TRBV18,TGTGCCAGCTCACCGCCGGGACAGGGGTTACTAAACTATGGCTACACCTTC,CASSPPGQGLLNYGYTF
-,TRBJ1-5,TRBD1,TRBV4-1,TGCGCCAGCAGCCAGATGGGACAGCTAAATGGGCAGCCCCAGCATTTT,CASSQMGQLNGQPQHF
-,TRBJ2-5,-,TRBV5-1,TGCGCCAGCAGCCTTACGCGGGTCGGAGAGACCCAGTACTTC,CASSLTRVGETQYF
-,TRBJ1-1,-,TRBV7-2,TGTGCCAGCAGCCTATACCAAGGGGCTGAAGCTTTCTTT,CASSLYQGAEAFF
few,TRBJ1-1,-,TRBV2,TGTGCCAGCAGCGCGTGGGGAGGGAGGACTGAAGCTTTCTTT,CASSAWGGRTEAFF
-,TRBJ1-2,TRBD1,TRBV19,TGTGCCAGTAGCCCCGGGACAGTTAACTATGGCTACACCTTC,CASSPGTVNYGYTF
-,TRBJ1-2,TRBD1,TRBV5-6,TGTGCCAGCAGCCCACAGGGGAGTGGCTACACCTTC,CASSPQGSGYTF
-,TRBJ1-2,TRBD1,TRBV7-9,TGTGCCAGCAGCCCAGGACAGGGTAACTATGGCTACACCTTC,CASSPGQGNYGYTF
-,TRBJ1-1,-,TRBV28,TGTGCCAGCAGGCCGACAGGTTGGTTGAACACTGAAGCTTTCTTT,CASRPTGWLNTEAFF
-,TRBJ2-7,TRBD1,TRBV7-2,TGTGCCAGCAGCAGGGGACAGAGCTCCTACGAGCAGTACTTC,CASSRGQSSYEQYF
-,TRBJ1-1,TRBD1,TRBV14,TGTGCCAGCAGCCTAAGGACAGGGGGCAACTCAAACACTGAAGCTTTCTTT,CASSLRTGGNSNTEAFF
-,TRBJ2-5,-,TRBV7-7,TGTGCCAGCAGCTTCGGATTTGGCGGGCAAGAGACCCAGTACTTC,CASSFGFGGQETQYF
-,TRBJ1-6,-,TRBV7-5,TGTGCCACAAAGAAAGGGAGGACAGGTCGAAATTCACCCCTCCACTTT,CATKKGRTGRNSPLHF
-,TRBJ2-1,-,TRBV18,TGTGCCAGCTCACCTACGAACACGGAGCAGTTCTTC,CASSPTNTEQFF
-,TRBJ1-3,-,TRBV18,TGTGCCAGCTCACCACAGCGGCGAGAAGAGTCCATATATTTT,CASSPQRREESIYF
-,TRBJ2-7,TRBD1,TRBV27,TGTGCCAGCAGTTTGAGCGGACAGGCCGACATCCGTAAGCAGTACTTC,CASSLSGQADIRKQYF
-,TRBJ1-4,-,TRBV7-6,TGTGCCAGCAGCGGGGGCGGGGAAAAACTGTTTTTT,CASSGGGEKLFF
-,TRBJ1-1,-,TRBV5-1,TGCGCCAGCAGCTTCCGCCCCGGGGGGAACACTGAAGCTTTCTTT,CASSFRPGGNTEAFF
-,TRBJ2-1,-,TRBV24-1,TGTGCCACCAGTGGGAGGGCAATCGGGGTTAATGAGCAGTTCTTC,CATSGRAIGVNEQFF
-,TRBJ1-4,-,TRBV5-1,TGCGCCAGCAGCTTGGGGTTCGGAGTTAATGAAAAACTGTTTTTT,CASSLGFGVNEKLFF
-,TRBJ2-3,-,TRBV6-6,TGTGCCAGCAGTTCCCCTTCGACAGGAGATACGCAGTATTTT,CASSSPSTGDTQYF
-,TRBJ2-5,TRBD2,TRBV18,TGTGCCAGCTCCTCCGGGGGGGCAGAGACCCAGTACTTC,CASSSGGAETQYF
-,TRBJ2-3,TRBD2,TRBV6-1,TGTGCCAGCAGTGAATTAGCGGGAGGAGCGGGAGATACGCAGTATTTT,CASSELAGGAGDTQYF
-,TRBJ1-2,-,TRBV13,TGTGCCAGCAGCTTAGGCCTTGGCGGCGGGCCTAACTATGGCTACACCTTC,CASSLGLGGGPNYGYTF
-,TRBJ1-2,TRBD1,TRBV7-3,TGTGCCAGCAGTCCCGACAGGGGGTATGGCTACACCTTC,CASSPDRGYGYTF
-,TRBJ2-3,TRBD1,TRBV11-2,TGTGCCAGCAGCCACCCGGGACAGAGCACAGATACGCAGTATTTT,CASSHPGQSTDTQYF
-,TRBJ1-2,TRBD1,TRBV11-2,TGTGCCAGCAGCTTAGTGAAGGGCAGGGGGCGCGGTAACTATGGCTACACCTTC,CASSLVKGRGRGNYGYTF
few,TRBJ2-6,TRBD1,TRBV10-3,TGTGCCATCAGCCCCGGACAGGGGGCCGGTTCTGGGGCCAACGTCCTGACTTTC,CAISPGQGAGSGANVLTF
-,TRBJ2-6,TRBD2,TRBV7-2,TGTGCCAGCAGCTTAGCTGGCGGGGGGGCCTCTGGGGCCAACGTCCTGACTTTC,CASSLAGGGASGANVLTF
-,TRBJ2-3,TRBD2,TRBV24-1,TGTGCCACCAGTAGGGCGGGAGAGGATACGCAGTATTTT,CATSRAGEDTQYF
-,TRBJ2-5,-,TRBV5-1,TGCGCCAGCAGCGAGGCTCCAGCAGAGACCCAGTACTTC,CASSEAPAETQYF
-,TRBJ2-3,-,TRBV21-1,TGTGCCAGCAGCTGCGGAAAAGGTAATGATACGCAGTATTTT,CASSCGKGNDTQYF
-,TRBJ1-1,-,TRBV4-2,TGTGCCAGCAGTCCGGGAGGGACACAGAGGACTGAAGCTTTCTTT,CASSPGGTQRTEAFF
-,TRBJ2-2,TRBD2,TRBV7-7,TGTGCCAGCAGCAGGACTAGCGGGGGAGCGAACACCGGGGAGCTGTTTTTT,CASSRTSGGANTGELFF
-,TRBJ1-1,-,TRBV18,TGTGCCAGCTCACAAGGGGCTGACACTGAAGCTTTCTTT,CASSQGADTEAFF
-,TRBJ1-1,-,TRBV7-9,TGTGCCAGCAGCACCTTAAACAGGGCTTTCTTT,CASSTLNRAFF
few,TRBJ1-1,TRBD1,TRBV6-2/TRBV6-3,TGTGCCAGCAGTACAGGGGTAGTGGCTTTCTTT,CASSTGVVAFF
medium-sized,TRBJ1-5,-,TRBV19,TGTGCCAGCCGGGGGGGCAATCAGCCCCAGCATTTT,CASRGGNQPQHF
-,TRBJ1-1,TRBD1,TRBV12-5,TGTGCTAGTGGTTTGGGGACAGGGGTCGAGGCTTTCTTT,CASGLGTGVEAFF
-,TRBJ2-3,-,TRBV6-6,TGTGCCAGTTTGGGCCCGGGGGGCCCGGGCACAGATACGCAGTATTTT,CASLGPGGPGTDTQYF